Following are 6 T cell receptor beta chains from one sample sequenced in a study of tissue T cells after allogeneic stem cell transplantation. Assay used: immunoSEQ multiplex PCR; TCRdb lists only in-frame clones, some missing. The sample carries some 5,000 clones, about half recorded once. The time point: mouse harvest day 7 after allogeneic transplant. The graft held 10^6 splenic CD5+ T cells and 10^7 T-cell-depleted bone marrow cells. The material sequenced was gut tissue. These receptors were taken from a female BALB/c mouse given C57BL/6 T cells with graft-versus-host disease after an allogeneic hematopoietic cell transplant.

Of note for this clone: Mouse gene names apply. Sequencing ends 1 residue short of the CDR3 end; the germline J gene provides the rest. The rearrangement links TRBV13-1 to TRBJ1-6; no firm D call. TRBJ1-6 falls under the ORF class, with uncertain function. The CDR3 is 12 residues long. Germline V lookup: CDR1 NSHNY, CDR2 SYGAGN. Between the trimmed V and J ends, which lost 1 base and 7 bases, there was a span of 3 bases. This chain's CDR3 is CASSDWNSPLYF. The sequenced part of the CDR3 DNA is TGTGCCAGCAGTGATTGGAATTCGCCCCTCTAC.

This clone is judged medium-sized (0.01 to 0.1%). Gene and germline names: mouse. The sequenced CDR3 bases are TGTGCCAGCAGTTTAGGGGCGTCCTATGAACAGTAC. Translated, it gives CASSLGASYEQY. The full CDR3 sequence reads CASSLGASYEQYF. This chain uses TRBV15 with TRBJ2-7, with unresolved D. The CDR3 end lies 1 residue beyond the end of the read and is filled in from the germline J gene. V lost 1 base to trimming and J lost 1 base, with 5 bases between them. Germline V gene sequence: CDR1 SGHND, CDR2 FRSKSL. CDR3 size: 13 residues.

Notes on this clone: Gene labels here are mouse ones. The read terminates 1 residue before the CDR3 end, so the remaining end is supplied by the germline J gene. V gene TRBV19 combines with J gene TRBJ2-5, with 8 positions matching TRBD2. The CDR3 loop spans 12 amino acids. J gave up 5 bases and V 6 bases, and 2 bases lay outside the gene matches. The germline gives CDR1 FNHDT, CDR2 SITEND (reference sequence). The CDR3: CASTGGPDTQYF. The CDR3 DNA, read in part, is TGTGCCAGCACGGGGGGGCCAGACACCCAGTAC.

With respect to this clone: These gene names are mouse names. Read sequence stops 1 residue before the CDR3 end, and the germline J gene provides the missing end. The rearrangement joins TRBV12-1 to TRBJ2-7, with 13 bases matching TRBD2. Trimming took 2 bases from V and 4 from J; bases not matched to a gene: 1. CDR3 size: 14 residues. The germline CDR1 and CDR2 sequences are SGHSN and HYEKVE. This CDR3 is CASSQGLGGYEQYF. The covered CDR3 bases are TGTGCCAGCTCTCAGGGACTGGGGGGGTATGAACAGTAC.

A note on this clone: The gene names given are mouse names. The sequenced fragment ends 1 residue before the CDR3 boundary, so the rest is inferred from the germline J gene. The V call is TRBV26, the J call TRBJ2-4, with D hard to call. V gave up 4 bases and J gave up 0 bases, with 2 bases separating them. Germline V gene lookup returns CDR1 KGHPV and CDR2 FQNQEV (reference sequence). The CDR3 has 12 amino acids. The DNA read from the CDR3 is TGTGCCAGCAGTCAGAGTCAAAACACCTTGTAC. This translates into CASSQSQNTLY. From start to end, the CDR3 is CASSQSQNTLYF.

On this clone itself: Gene names are mouse gene names. The read is 1 residue too short to cover the CDR3 end, so that end is filled in from the germline J gene. This chain links TRBV13-1 with TRBJ2-1; a weak D match, TRBD1 (5 bases). This CDR3 has 15 residues. Germline CDR1 is NSHNY and CDR2 is SYGAGN. Between the trimmed V and J ends, which lost 0 bases and 3 bases, there was a span of 10 bases. The CDR3: CASSDDGQIYAEQFF. The CDR3 DNA, read in part, is TGTGCCAGCAGTGATGACGGACAAATCTATGCTGAGCAGTTC.